This T cell receptor beta chain was sequenced in a study of T-cell reconstitution after alpha-beta-depleted transplantation in children. Findings of the study overall: From surviving recipient T cells and thymic progenitors came the high day-60 TCRbeta diversity observed in some patients. In patients about two months after transplant, alpha-beta T cells reportedly arose from several hundred expanded graft clones. Counts and diversity of T cells one year after transplant came mostly from newly produced T cells.

From germline, CDR1 is SGHRS and CDR2 YFSETQ. V was trimmed by 3 bases and J by 0 bases, leaving 7 bases between them. CDR3 length: 14 residues. On this clonotype itself: Its target is unknown.

Unique molecular identifiers were incorporated when the TCRbeta library was constructed. TCRdb reprocessed the PCR reads via MiXCR and lists one record per CDR3 protein. The sample holds 700,000 to 850,000 distinct CDR3 sequences, around 17% seen once. The chain uses TRBV5-1 and TRBJ2-1; D remains unclear. This clonotype originated in a male patient younger than 18 who had a stem cell transplant for acute lymphoblastic leukemia, so the T cells may come from the graft donor. The starting material was PBMCs, mostly from graft donor cells, obtained 360 days after TCRalphabeta/CD19-depleted stem cell transplant. The CDR3 DNA reads TGCGCCAGCAGCTCCCCGAACTCCTACAATGAGCAGTTCTTC. Translating gives CASSSPNSYNEQFF.